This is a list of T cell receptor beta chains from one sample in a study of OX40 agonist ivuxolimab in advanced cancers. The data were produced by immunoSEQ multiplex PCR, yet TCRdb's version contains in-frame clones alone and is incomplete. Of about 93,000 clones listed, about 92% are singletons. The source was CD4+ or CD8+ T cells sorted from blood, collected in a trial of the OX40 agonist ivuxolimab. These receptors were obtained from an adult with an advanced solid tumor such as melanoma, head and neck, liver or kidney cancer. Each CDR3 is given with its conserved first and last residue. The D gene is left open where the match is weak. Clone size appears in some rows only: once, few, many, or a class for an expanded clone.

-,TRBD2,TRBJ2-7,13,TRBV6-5,CASSERGGIEQYF,TGTGCCAGCAGTGAACGGGGAGGGATCGAGCAGTACTTC
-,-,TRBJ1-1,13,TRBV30,CARSRTLNTEAFF,TGTGCCCGCTCCCGGACTTTGAACACTGAAGCTTTCTTT
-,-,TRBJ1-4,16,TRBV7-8,CASSPRGGATNEKLFF,TGTGCCAGCAGCCCCCGCGGGGGTGCAACTAATGAAAAACTGTTTTTT
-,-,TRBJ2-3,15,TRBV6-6,CASTSGPRPTDTQYF,TGTGCCAGCACCTCGGGGCCCAGGCCCACAGATACGCAGTATTTT
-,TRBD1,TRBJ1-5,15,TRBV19,CASSTTGGQNQPQHF,TGTGCCAGTAGTACCACAGGGGGCCAAAATCAGCCCCAGCATTTT
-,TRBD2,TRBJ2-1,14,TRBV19,CASRPGLAEIGEFF,TGTGCCAGCCGGCCGGGACTAGCGGAAATAGGAGAGTTCTTC
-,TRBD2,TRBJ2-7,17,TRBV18,CASSPPRGGGTVYEQYF,TGTGCCAGCTCACCCCCCCGGGGCGGGGGGACTGTCTACGAGCAGTACTTC
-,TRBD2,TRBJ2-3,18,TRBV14,CASSQLIQRGVLTDTQYF,TGTGCCAGCAGCCAGCTAATCCAGCGGGGGGTCCTCACAGATACGCAGTATTTT
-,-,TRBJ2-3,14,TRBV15,CATRALQGTDTQYF,TGTGCCACCCGGGCTCTTCAAGGCACAGATACGCAGTATTTT
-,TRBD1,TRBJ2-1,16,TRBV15,CATSRDRDSSYNEQFF,TGTGCCACCAGCAGAGATCGGGACAGCTCCTACAATGAGCAGTTCTTC
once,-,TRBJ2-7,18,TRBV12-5,CASGLAIPLRDGSYEQYF,TGTGCTAGTGGTTTAGCGATACCACTACGGGACGGGTCCTACGAGCAGTACTTC
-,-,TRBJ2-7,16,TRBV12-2,CASRSPQGTGTYEQYF,TGTGCAAGTCGCTCCCCACAAGGGACAGGGACTTACGAGCAGTACTTC
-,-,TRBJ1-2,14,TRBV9,CASSVGPGPGGYTF,TGTGCCAGCAGCGTAGGTCCGGGGCCCGGGGGCTACACCTTC
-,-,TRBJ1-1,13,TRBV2,CASSGQQNTEAFF,TGTGCCAGCAGTGGGCAGCAGAACACTGAAGCTTTCTTT
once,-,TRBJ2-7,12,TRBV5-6,CASNFSLGEQYF,TGTGCCAGCAACTTCTCTCTCGGGGAGCAGTACTTC
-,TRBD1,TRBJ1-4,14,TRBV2,CASRRDRGDEKLFF,TGTGCCAGCAGGCGGGACAGGGGGGATGAAAAACTGTTTTTT
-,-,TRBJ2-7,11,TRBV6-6,CASSSRYEQYF,TGTGCCAGCAGTTCAAGGTACGAGCAGTACTTC